These 8 T cell receptor beta chains were sequenced from one sample in a study of blood T cell repertoires in COVID-19. Produced via immunoSEQ multiplex PCR; TCRdb's table is partial and in-frame only. The repertoire includes approximately 500,000 clones, 80% to 90% of them detected once, and 3% to 3.5% sits in the top ten. Sequencing used peripheral blood. The source is a human donor in a cohort sampled during active COVID-19.

The chain has TRBV30 and TRBJ1-2; 9 bases agree with TRBD1. Germline V CDR1 and CDR2: GTSNPN, SVGIG (reference sequence). V was pared by 1 base and J by 8 bases, with 17 bases of the junction left unmatched. This CDR3 contains 17 residues. CDR3 protein: CAWSGRTGDQFRKGYTF. The DNA for the CDR3 is TGTGCCTGGAGTGGGCGGACAGGGGATCAGTTTAGGAAAGGCTACACCTTC.

The chain links TRBV7-6 to TRBJ1-1; D ambiguous. Germline CDR1 SGHVS, CDR2 FNYEAQ. Trimming took 5 bases from V and 0 from J, leaving 10 bases between them. The CDR3 consists of 14 residues. This CDR3 reads CASSPKEMNTEAFF. DNA for the CDR3: TGTGCCAGCAGCCCTAAAGAGATGAACACTGAAGCTTTCTTT.

The chain is built from TRBV20-1 and TRBJ1-5; no firm D call. With 3 bases removed from V and 2 bases from J, the gap between germline ends came to 11 bases. The CDR3 length is 14 residues. CDR1 and CDR2 from the germline V gene are DFQATT and SNEGSKA (reference sequence). CDR3 in DNA: TGCAGTGCTAGTGCTCATTCGGGCAATCAGCCCCAGCATTTT. Protein product: CSASAHSGNQPQHF.

V gene TRBV7-2 combines with J gene TRBJ2-7, with D possibly being TRBD2 (7 bases). CDR3 length: 14 amino acids. Germline V gene data show CDR1 as SGHTA and CDR2 as FQGNSA. V gave up 2 bases and J gave up 2 bases, with 10 bases separating them. CDR3 nucleotides: TGTGCCAGCAGCTTAATCGGGGGGCCCTACGAGCAGTACTTC. Its translation: CASSLIGGPYEQYF.

The chain recombines TRBV5-1 with TRBJ2-3; a possible D gene is TRBD2 (6 bases). This CDR3 is 12 amino acids long. V was clipped by 0 bases and J by 9 bases, with 8 bases between them. Germline V gives CDR1 SGHRS, CDR2 YFSETQ. In nucleotides, the CDR3 is TGCGCCAGCAGCTTGGAGGAGGGGACGCAGTATTTT. Translation gives CASSLEEGTQYF. The variable domain in full, with the rest retrieved from reference TRBV5-1 and TRBJ2-3, is KAGVTQTPRYLIKTRGQQVTLSCSPISGHRSVSWYQQTPGQGLQFLFEYFSETQRNKGNFPGRFSGRQFSNSRSEMNVSTLELGDSALYLCASSLEEGTQYFGPGTRLTVL.

The chain joins TRBV18 to TRBJ1-4, with TRBD1 matching over 8 bases. J gave up 8 bases and V 8 bases, and 10 bases lay outside the gene matches. The CDR3 is 14 amino acids. CDR1 KGHSH and CDR2 LQKENI come from the germline V gene. The CDR3, as DNA: TGTGCCAGCGGAGAACAGGGGGAAGGGGAAAAACTGTTTTTT. Translating it yields CASGEQGEGEKLFF.

This sequence joins TRBV18 and TRBJ1-3, with 7 nucleotides matching TRBD1. The CDR3 loop spans 17 amino acids. V lost 5 bases, J lost 4 bases, and 14 bases stayed unmatched. The germline V gene encodes CDR1 KGHSH and CDR2 LQKENI. The CDR3 region is CASSTTHMTGLGNTIYF. CDR3 nucleotides: TGTGCCAGCTCAACCACACATATGACAGGGCTCGGAAACACCATATATTTT. Combining the CDR3 with reference TRBV18 and TRBJ1-3 gives the whole variable domain NAGVMQNPRHLVRRRGQEARLRCSPMKGHSHVYWYRQLPEEGLKFMVYLQKENIIDESGMPKERFSAEFPKEGPSILRIQQVVRGDSAAYFCASSTTHMTGLGNTIYFGEGSWLTVV.

This sequence joins TRBV24-1 and TRBJ2-3; 8 nucleotides align to TRBD2. V lost 7 bases to trimming and J lost 0 bases; unmatched junction nucleotides: 2. Germline V lookup: CDR1 KGHDR, CDR2 SFDVKD. The CDR3 has 14 residues. In DNA form, the CDR3 reads TGTGCCACCAGCCTAGCGGGTAGCACAGATACGCAGTATTTT. The encoded protein is CATSLAGSTDTQYF.